The 9 T cell receptor beta chains reported below all come from one sample, sequenced in a study of T-cell memory formation after mild COVID-19. Via MiXCR, TCRdb re-called the 5' RACE reads, giving one row per CDR3 protein. The data hold about 350,000 distinct CDR3 sequences, with roughly 13% observed a single time. The sequenced sample was PBMCs or a T cell subset sorted from them (not recorded which). These receptors all stem from a man younger than 30 who had mild COVID-19 (a few samples of this study predate the infection). Cell type and time point are not known.

This chain's CDR3 is CASSFQGRTEAFF. The CDR3, as DNA: TGCGCCAGCAGCTTTCAGGGGCGAACTGAAGCTTTCTTT. The chain is built from TRBV5-1 and TRBJ1-1; D might be TRBD1 (6 bases). Germline-derived CDR1 and CDR2 are SGHRS and YFSETQ. Trimming removed 2 bases at V and 5 bases at J, with 10 bases between. This CDR3 region has 13 residues.

This clonotype was found a few times. The chain links TRBV12-3 or TRBV12-4 to TRBJ2-3; 9 bases match TRBD2. The CDR3 loop spans 15 amino acids. The ends lost 6 bases at V and 6 bases at J; junction bases unmatched: 10. The CDR3 loop is CASSRGLAAADTQYF. The CDR3 coding sequence is TGTGCCAGCAGCCGGGGACTAGCTGCGGCGGATACGCAGTATTTT.

The chain recombines TRBV4-1 with TRBJ2-1; the D call may be TRBD1 or TRBD2 (5 bases each). CDR1 is MGHRA, CDR2 YSYEKL, per germline. The CDR3 has 15 amino acids. Between the trimmed V and J ends, which lost 6 bases and 0 bases, there was a span of 12 bases. The CDR3, as DNA: TGCGCCAGCAGGGGGACCAAAAGCTCCTACAATGAGCAGTTCTTC. Amino acid sequence: CASRGTKSSYNEQFF.

This clonotype was found a few times. The chain uses TRBV19 and TRBJ2-5; D unresolved. The CDR3 has 12 amino acids. V lost 9 bases and J 2 bases, leaving 10 bases between the germline ends. Looked up from germline, CDR1 is LNHDA and CDR2 is SQIVND (reference sequence). The CDR3 region is CARTTVQETQYF. CDR3 nucleotides: TGTGCCAGAACCACAGTTCAAGAGACCCAGTACTTC.

This clonotype was seen a few times. This chain links TRBV28 with TRBJ2-4; TRBD1 matches at 8 bases. The CDR3 runs 13 residues. CDR1 and CDR2 (germline): MDHEN, SYDVKM. Germline trimming cut 5 bases from V and 4 bases from J; bases unmatched to any gene: 1. CDR3 residues: CASSRDRKNIQYF. The CDR3 region has the DNA TGTGCCAGCAGTAGGGACAGGAAAAACATTCAGTACTTC.

The table lists this clonotype with a few counts. This chain links TRBV7-2 with TRBJ2-5; 10 positions agree with TRBD2. Germline CDR1 is SGHTA and CDR2 is FQGNSA. The CDR3 extends over 17 amino acids. V gave up 7 bases and J gave up 3 bases; unmatched junction bases: 14. CDR3: CASTSAGGPVFEETQYF. The CDR3 bases are TGTGCCAGCACCTCAGCGGGGGGGCCCGTTTTTGAAGAGACCCAGTACTTC.

This chain joins TRBV11-2 and TRBJ1-1, with D possibly TRBD1 on 5 matching bases. V was shortened by 5 bases and J by 3 bases, with 16 bases between the two germline ends. The CDR3 is 15 amino acids. Germline V gene lookup returns CDR1 SGHAT and CDR2 FQNNGV. CDR3 sequence: CASSKWARGDTEAFF. The CDR3 DNA is TGTGCCAGCAGCAAATGGGCACGAGGGGACACTGAAGCTTTCTTT. Supplemented by reference TRBV11-2 and TRBJ1-1, the full variable domain reads EAGVAQSPRYKIIEKRQSVAFWCNPISGHATLYWYQQILGQGPKLLIQFQNNGVVDDSQLPKDRFSAERLKGVDSTLKIQPAKLEDSAVYLCASSKWARGDTEAFFGQGTRLTVV.

This chain joins TRBV3-1 and TRBJ2-1; 11 bases are a match to TRBD2. The CDR3 is made up of 17 amino acids. With 6 bases clipped from V and 12 bases from J, the junction kept 19 bases outside the gene matches. CDR1 and CDR2 from the germline V gene are LGHDT and YNNKEL (reference sequence). The CDR3 reads CASSSRGTSGHRVRQFF. The CDR3 DNA reads TGTGCCAGCAGTTCAAGAGGGACTAGCGGACACCGCGTAAGGCAGTTCTTC.

The chain combines TRBV9 with TRBJ2-3; D unresolved. The CDR3 length is 15 residues. Trimming removed 0 bases from V and 4 bases from J, with 12 bases in between. Per germline, CDR1 SGDLS and CDR2 YYNGEE. The CDR3 DNA follows: TGTGCCAGCAGCGTAGGTGTGGGGTTTGCAGATACGCAGTATTTT. Its protein product is CASSVGVGFADTQYF.